This T cell receptor (beta chain) was obtained from a study of cytomegalovirus exposure and HLA in healthy donors. Participants comprised healthy donors of bone marrow. Deletions cut 2 bases from V and 15 bases from J, with 14 bases between. Germline V gives CDR1 ENHRY, CDR2 SYGVKD. This CDR3 is built from 13 residues. Study outcomes and limitations: The productive fraction for most TCR beta V segments was about 87% or about 30% in an earlier analysis. Most CMV-associated TCR beta chains appeared HLA-restricted in a later analysis.

With 60 Vbeta and 13 Jbeta primers, the PCR was carried out. The repertoire was sequenced with immunoSEQ multiplex PCR; TCRdb's copy has only in-frame clones and lacks some. The listing contains roughly 110,000 clones. Concerning this clone itself: Its antigen is unidentified.

The material sequenced was PBMCs. The chain couples TRBV10-3 to TRBJ1-6; tentative D call: TRBD1 (6 bases). The sequence was obtained from a young man in good health and CMV-seronegative. CDR3 sequence (DNA): TGTGCCATCAGTGAGGACAGGTCCGTTGACCTCCACTTT. Translating gives CAISEDRSVDLHF.